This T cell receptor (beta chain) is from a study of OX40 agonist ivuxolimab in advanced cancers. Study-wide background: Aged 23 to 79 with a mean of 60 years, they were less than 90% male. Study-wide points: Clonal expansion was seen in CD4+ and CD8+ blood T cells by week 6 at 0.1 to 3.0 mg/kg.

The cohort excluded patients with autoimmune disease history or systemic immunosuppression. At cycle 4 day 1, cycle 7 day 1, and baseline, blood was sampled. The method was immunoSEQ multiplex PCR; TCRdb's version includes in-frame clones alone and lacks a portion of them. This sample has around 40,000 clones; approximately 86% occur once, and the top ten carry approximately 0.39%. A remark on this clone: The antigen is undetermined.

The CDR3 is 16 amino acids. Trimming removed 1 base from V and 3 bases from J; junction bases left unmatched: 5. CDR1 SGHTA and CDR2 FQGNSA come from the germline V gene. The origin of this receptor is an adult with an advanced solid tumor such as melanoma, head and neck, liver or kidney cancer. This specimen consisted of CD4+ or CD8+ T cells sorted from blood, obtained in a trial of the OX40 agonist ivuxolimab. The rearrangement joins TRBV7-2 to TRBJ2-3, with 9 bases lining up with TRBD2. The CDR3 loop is CASSLGSLAGTDTQYF. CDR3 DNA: TGTGCCAGCAGCTTAGGGTCCCTAGCGGGAACAGATACGCAGTATTTT.